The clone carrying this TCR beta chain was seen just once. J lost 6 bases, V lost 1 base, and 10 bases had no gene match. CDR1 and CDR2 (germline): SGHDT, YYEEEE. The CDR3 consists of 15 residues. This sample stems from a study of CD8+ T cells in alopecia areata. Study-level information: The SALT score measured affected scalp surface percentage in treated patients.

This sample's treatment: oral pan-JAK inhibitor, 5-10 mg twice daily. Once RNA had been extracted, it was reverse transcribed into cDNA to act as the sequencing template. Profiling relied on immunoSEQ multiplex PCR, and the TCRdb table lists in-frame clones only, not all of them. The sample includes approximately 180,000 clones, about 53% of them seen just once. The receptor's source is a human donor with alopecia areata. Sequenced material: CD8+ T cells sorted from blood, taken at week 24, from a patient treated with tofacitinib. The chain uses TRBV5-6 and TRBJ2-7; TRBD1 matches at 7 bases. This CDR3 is CASSLLITQGSEQYF. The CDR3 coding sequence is TGTGCCAGCAGCTTGCTAATTACACAGGGGAGCGAGCAGTACTTC.